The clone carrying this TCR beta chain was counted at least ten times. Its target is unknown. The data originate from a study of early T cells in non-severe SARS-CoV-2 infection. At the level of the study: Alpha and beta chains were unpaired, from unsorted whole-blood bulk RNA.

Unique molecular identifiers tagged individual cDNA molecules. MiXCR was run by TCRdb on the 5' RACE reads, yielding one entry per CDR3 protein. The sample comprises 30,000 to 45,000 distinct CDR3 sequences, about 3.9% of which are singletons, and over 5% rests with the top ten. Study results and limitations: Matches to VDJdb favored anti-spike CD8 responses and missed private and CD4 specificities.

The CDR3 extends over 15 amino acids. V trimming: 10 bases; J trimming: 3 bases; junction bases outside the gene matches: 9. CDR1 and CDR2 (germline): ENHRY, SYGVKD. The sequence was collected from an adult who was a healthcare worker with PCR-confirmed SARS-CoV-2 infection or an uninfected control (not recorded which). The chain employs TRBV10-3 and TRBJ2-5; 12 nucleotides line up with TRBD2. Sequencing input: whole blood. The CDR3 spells CATGTSGLREETQYF. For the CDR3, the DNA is TGTGCCACCGGGACTAGCGGGCTGAGGGAAGAGACCCAGTACTTC.